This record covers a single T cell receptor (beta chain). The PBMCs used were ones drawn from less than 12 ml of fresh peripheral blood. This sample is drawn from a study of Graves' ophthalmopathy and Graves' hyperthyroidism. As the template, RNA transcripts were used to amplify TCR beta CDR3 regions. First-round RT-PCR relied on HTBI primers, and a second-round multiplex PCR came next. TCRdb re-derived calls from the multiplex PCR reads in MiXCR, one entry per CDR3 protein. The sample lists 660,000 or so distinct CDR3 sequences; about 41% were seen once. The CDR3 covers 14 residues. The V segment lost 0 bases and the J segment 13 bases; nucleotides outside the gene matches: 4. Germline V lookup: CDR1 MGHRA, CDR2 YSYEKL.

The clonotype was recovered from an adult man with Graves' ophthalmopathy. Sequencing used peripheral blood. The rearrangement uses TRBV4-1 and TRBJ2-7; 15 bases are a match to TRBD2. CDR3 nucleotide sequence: TGCGCCAGCAGCCAAGATGGGACTAGCGGGAGGACATACTTC. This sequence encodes CASSQDGTSGRTYF.